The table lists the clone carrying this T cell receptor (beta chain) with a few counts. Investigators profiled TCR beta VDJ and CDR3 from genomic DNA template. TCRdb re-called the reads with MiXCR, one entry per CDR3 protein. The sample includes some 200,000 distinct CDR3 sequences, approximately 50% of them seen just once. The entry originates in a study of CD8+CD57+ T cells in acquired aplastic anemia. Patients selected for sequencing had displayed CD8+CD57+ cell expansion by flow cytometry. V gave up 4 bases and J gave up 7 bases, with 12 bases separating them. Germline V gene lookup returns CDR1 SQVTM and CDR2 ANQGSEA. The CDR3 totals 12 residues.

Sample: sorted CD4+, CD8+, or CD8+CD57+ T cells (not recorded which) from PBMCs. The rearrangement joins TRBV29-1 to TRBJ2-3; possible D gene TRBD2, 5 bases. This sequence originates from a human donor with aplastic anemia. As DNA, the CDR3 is TGCAGCGTTGTCCATGGCGGGCATACGCAGTATTTT. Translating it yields CSVVHGGHTQYF.